This T cell receptor (beta chain) appears in the sequencing data of a study of CD8+ T cells in alopecia areata. This clone was seen a handful of times. The CDR3 is 13 amino acids. The germline CDR1 and CDR2 sequences are LNHDA and SQIVND (reference sequence). Deletions cut 10 bases from V and 7 bases from J, with 16 bases between. Documented treatment: oral pan-JAK inhibitor, 5-10 mg twice daily. RNA extraction and reverse transcription yielded cDNA as sequencing template. Method: immunoSEQ multiplex PCR; TCRdb's copy keeps in-frame clones and lacks some. The sample includes around 100,000 clones, 45% to 65% seen only once; the top ten take around 3.4%.

The starting material was CD4+ T cells sorted from blood, obtained at week 24, from a patient treated with tofacitinib. This clonotype was obtained from a human donor with alopecia areata. The rearrangement links TRBV19 to TRBJ2-2; a possible D gene is TRBD2 (5 bases). The CDR3 nucleotides read TGTGCCACCCAACCCTCTAGCATCGGGGAGCTGTTTTTT. Translation gives CATQPSSIGELFF.